This T cell receptor (beta chain) was captured in a study of shared clonotypes between healthy human individuals (dated by TCRdb to 2018 to 2021). A note on the overall study: A few men and a couple of women, aged 18 to 49 years, made up the cohort. To increase sequencing depth and limit assay-specific biases, different laboratories used diverse techniques to prepare libraries and sequence TCR repertoires. The study deeply sequenced blood TCR repertoires of about five healthy adults to estimate repertoire size and the extent of clonotype sharing between individuals. For each donor, three plates each were used for CD4 naive and CD4 memory, two plates were used for CD8 naive, and one plate was used for CD8 memory. Between about 0.8 and 9 billion PBMCs per donor were obtained by leukapheresis.

Points on this clone: Its specific antigen is unknown. Qualities for individual bases were not recorded, and no much larger clone is one base off.

The donors were healthy, HIV-negative adults who had no recently reported acute infections or vaccinations. Every donor was a Caucasian adult residing in Nashville, Tennessee, USA. CD4+ T cells were enriched through magnetic negative selection, after which naive cells were positively selected on CD45RA and the remaining negative fraction served as the memory subset. Blood was collected by leukapheresis, and PBMCs were isolated by Ficoll-Histopaque density gradient centrifugation and then cryopreserved in liquid nitrogen vapor phase. Purity and quantity of every magnetically sorted T cell population were checked by analytical flow cytometry. Each sorted fraction had its genomic DNA isolated and then quantified by UV absorbance on a Nanodrop 2000c. V and J are truncated by 5 bases and 0 bases respectively, leaving an intervening sequence of 17 bases. CDR1 and CDR2, looked up from the germline V gene (reference sequence), are LNHDA and SQIVND. The CDR3 spans 17 residues, from the cysteine through the phenylalanine. Only the CDR3 region is kept as DNA, spanning 51 bases read in frame from base 1.

Using the deep immunoSEQ assay, multiplex PCR amplified TCR CDR3 regions from genomic DNA. Genomic DNA extracted from each cell subset was distributed evenly over all wells of several immunoSEQ 96-well plates, and each plate served as one replicate. For sorted subsets, around 200 ng genomic DNA, equal to about 30,000 T cell genomes, was loaded into each replicate PCR. Purified libraries were measured with a Qubit 3.0 fluorometer, size-checked on a Bioanalyzer 2100, and measured again with the KAPA Library Quantification kit. A separate single-read 150-cycle Illumina NextSeq 550 flow cell was used to sequence each immunoSEQ 96-well plate. On the authors' methods: Because only junctional sequences without quality scores were contained in the immunoSEQ output, filtering matching that applied to full-length reads could not be performed. To assign V/J genes and CDR3, sequences were annotated against IMGT germline references using PyIR, a Python wrapper for IgBLAST v1.9. Reads were filtered out if the reads had weak V/J assignments (E-value above 1e-6), no CDR3, stop codons, out-of-frame junctions, or ambiguous translated residues. V3J clonotypes were defined by identical inferred V gene, J gene, and CDR3 amino acid sequence. To compute the percentage overlap between repertoires, the number of shared unique clonotypes was divided by the size of the smaller repertoire. Three approaches were used to assess repertoire richness: RTK rarefaction, the Chao1 estimator, and Recon v2.1 estimates of unobserved clonotypes. OLGA was used to compute generation probabilities for all TCRbeta clonotypes that the gDNA method yielded from a handful of donors. This immuneACCESS table, as held by TCRdb, lists in-frame sequences with V and J called but not all clones. Of the missing ones, under half trace to an unresolved V gene in checked studies; the others have no known cause. V, J and clone size are those of that table, while D and trimming were read from the DNA. This sample comprises about 1.4 million clones, around 97% of them detected only once. The ten largest make up 1% to 1.5% of the sample.

Results and caveats for the whole study, not just this receptor: Pairwise subsampling led to the expectation that sequencing depth would affect the degree of clonotype sharing among donors. Approximately 5% of naive CD4, 3.5% of naive CD8, about 2.4% of memory CD4, and more than 0.35% of memory CD8 clonotypes were shared across a handful of donors. Rarefaction of sorted-subset datasets indicated incomplete sequencing despite the large sequencing depth. Compared with non-shared clonotypes, the clonotypes found in all four sorted-subset donors had higher generation probabilities. Naive subsets generally had larger estimated clonotype richness than memory subsets. Sampling was restricted to blood, and TCR repertoires in tissues likely differ from the TCR repertoires found in blood. The genetic and exposure-history diversity represented was limited by the small number of donors.

The TCR comes from a man aged 30 to 39 in good health. The chain links TRBV19 with TRBJ1-3; matching of 6 bases hints at TRBD1 as the D gene. Material: naive CD4+ T cells sorted from blood. The sample's cell subset or site label is to be understood as: CD45RA+ positively selected. The CDR3 reads as follows: CASSPRAGATSGNTIYF. Here is the DNA: TGTGCCAGTAGTCCCAGGGCGGGGGCTACCTCTGGAAACACCATATATTTT.